This T cell receptor beta chain is drawn from a study of blood T cell repertoires in COVID-19. About the research overall: T cells, B-cell-depleted T cells, or PBMCs supplied cDNA or gDNA.

CDR3 length: 15 residues. The germline CDR1 and CDR2 sequences are SEHNR and FQNEAQ (reference sequence). Trimming took off 5 bases at V and 4 bases at J, with 15 bases between the two ends. Repertoires were generated with immunoSEQ multiplex PCR, while TCRdb's copy carries only in-frame clones and drops some. The sample holds hundreds of thousands of clones; roughly 86% are singletons and the top ten take approximately 2.1%. Adults between about 18 and 95 years of age took part from 24 US areas. Self-reported history from a screening survey and questionnaire set each donor's cohort. Sequencing used PBMCs or T cells enriched from blood (not recorded which). This receptor was taken from a woman aged 40-49 years with acute COVID-19. The rearrangement uses TRBV7-9 and TRBJ1-3, with D possibly matching TRBD1 (6 bases). CDR3 protein: CASSRRSGQGNTIYF. As DNA, the CDR3 is TGTGCCAGCAGCCGTCGTTCGGGACAAGGAAACACCATATATTTT.